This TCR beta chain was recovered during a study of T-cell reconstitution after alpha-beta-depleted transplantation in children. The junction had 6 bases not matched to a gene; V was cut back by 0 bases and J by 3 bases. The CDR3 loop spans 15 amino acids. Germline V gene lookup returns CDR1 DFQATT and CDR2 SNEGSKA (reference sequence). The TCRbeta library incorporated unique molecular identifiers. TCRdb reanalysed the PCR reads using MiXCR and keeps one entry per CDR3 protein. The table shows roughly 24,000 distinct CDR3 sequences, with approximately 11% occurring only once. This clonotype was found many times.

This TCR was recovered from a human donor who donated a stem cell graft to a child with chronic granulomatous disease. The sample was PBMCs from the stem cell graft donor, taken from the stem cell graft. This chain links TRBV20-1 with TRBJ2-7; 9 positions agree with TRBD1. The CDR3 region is CSARETGQGGYEQYF. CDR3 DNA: TGCAGTGCTAGAGAGACGGGACAGGGAGGCTACGAGCAGTACTTC.